This T cell receptor beta chain was identified during a study of T cells in Graves' hyperthyroidism and ophthalmopathy. Study conclusions and caveats: For ophthalmopathy, model prediction preceded onset by a median 6.5 months. A 13 V-J model separated ophthalmopathy from stable hyperthyroidism.

Authors of the study amplified TCR beta CDR3 regions from RNA transcripts. When the TCR CDR3 underwent first-round RT-PCR, the HTBI primer set was used. TCRdb ran MiXCR on the multiplex PCR reads and lists one entry per CDR3 protein. This sample has 450,000 to 700,000 distinct CDR3 sequences; 46% occur once, and the top ten carry 7.5% to 8.5%. CDR1 and CDR2 from the germline V gene are ENHRY and SYGVKD. The CDR3 covers 16 residues. V lost 4 bases to trimming and J lost 2 bases; unmatched junction nucleotides: 9. Points on this clonotype: Its specificity is not known.

The chain joins TRBV10-3 to TRBJ2-7, with 9 bases fitting TRBD2. This receptor was identified in a woman between 18 and 30 years old with Graves' hyperthyroidism. Sequenced: peripheral blood or thyroid tissue (not recorded which). This chain's CDR3 is CAISGGASGTTYEQYF. DNA for the CDR3: TGTGCCATCAGTGGTGGGGCTAGCGGGACGACCTACGAGCAGTACTTC.